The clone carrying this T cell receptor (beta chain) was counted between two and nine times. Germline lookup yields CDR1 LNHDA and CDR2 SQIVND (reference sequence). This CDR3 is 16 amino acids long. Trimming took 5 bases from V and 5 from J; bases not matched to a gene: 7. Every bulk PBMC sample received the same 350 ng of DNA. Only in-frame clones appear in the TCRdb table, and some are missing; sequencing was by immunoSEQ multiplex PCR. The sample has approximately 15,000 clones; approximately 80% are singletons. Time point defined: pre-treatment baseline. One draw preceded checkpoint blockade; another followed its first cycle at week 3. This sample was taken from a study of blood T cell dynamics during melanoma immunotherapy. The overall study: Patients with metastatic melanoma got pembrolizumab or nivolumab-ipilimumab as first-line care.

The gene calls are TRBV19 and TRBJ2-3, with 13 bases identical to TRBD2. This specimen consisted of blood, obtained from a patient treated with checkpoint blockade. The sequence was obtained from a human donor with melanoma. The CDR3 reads CASSARGLAGRDTQYF. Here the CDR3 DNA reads TGTGCCAGTAGTGCACGGGGACTAGCGGGGCGAGATACGCAGTATTTT.